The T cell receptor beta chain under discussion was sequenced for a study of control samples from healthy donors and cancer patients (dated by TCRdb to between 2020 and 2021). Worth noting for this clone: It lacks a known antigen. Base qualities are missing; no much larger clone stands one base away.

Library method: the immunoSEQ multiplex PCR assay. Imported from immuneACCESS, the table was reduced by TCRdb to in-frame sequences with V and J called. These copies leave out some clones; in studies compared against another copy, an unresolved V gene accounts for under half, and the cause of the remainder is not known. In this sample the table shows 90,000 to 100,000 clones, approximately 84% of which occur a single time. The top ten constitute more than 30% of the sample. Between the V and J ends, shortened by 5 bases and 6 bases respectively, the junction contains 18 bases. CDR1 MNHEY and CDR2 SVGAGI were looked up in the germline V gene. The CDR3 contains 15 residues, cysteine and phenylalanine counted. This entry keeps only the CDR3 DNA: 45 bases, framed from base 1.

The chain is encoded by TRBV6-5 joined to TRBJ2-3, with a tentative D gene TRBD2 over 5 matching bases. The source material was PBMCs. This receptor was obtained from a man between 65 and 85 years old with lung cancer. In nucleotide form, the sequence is TGTGCCAGCAGTAATGACGGGCGGGCAGAGGATACGCAGTATTTT. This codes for CASSNDGRAEDTQYF.